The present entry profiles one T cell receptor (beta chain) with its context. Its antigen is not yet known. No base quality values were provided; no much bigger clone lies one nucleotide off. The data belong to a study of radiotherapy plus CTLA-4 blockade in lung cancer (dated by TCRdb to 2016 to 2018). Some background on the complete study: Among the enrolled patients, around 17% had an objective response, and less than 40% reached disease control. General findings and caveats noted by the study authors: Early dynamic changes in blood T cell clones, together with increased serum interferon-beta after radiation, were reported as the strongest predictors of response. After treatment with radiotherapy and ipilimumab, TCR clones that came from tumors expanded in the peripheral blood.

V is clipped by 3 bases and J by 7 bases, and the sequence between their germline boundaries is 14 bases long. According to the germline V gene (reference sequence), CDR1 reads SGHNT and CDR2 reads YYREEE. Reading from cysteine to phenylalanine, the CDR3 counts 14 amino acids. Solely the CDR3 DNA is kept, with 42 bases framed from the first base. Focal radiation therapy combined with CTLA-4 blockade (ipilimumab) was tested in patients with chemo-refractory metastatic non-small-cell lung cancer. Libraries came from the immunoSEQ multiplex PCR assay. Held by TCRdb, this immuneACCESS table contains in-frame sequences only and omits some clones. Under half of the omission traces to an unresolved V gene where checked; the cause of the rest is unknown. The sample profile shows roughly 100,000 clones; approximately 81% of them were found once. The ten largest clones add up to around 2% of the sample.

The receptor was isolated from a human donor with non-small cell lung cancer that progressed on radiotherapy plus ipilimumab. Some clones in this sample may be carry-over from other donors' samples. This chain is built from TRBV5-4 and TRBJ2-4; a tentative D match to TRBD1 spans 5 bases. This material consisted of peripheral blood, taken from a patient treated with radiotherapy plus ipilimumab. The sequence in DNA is TGTGCCAGCAGCTCCCAAAATCAGGGTAACATTCAGTACTTC. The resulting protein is CASSSQNQGNIQYF.